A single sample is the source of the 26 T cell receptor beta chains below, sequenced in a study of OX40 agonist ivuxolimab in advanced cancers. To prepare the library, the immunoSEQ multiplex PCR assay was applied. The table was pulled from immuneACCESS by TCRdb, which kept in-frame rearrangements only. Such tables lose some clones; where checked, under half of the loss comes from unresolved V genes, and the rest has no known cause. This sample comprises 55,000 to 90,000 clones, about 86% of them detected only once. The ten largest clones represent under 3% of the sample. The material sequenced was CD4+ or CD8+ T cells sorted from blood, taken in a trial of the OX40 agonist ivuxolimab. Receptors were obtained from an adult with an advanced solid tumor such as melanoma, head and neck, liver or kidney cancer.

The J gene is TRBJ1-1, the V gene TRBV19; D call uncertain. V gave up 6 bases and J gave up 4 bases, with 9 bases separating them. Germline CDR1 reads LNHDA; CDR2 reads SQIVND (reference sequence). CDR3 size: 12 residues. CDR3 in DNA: TGTGCCAGTAGCGCTTTGGGCACTGAAGCTTTCTTT. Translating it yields CASSALGTEAFF.

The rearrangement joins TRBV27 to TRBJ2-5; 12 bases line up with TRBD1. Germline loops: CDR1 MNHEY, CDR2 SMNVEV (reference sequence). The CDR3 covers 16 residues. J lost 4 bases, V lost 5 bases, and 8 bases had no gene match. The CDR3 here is CASSPTGTGGGETQYF. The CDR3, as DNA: TGTGCCAGCAGTCCAACCGGGACAGGGGGCGGAGAGACCCAGTACTTC.

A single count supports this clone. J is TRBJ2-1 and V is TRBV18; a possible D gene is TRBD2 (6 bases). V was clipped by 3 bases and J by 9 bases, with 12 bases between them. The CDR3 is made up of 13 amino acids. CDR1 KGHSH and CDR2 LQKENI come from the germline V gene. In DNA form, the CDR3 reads TGTGCCAGCTCACCTCAGGGAGGTGGTGAGCAGTTCTTC. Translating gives CASSPQGGGEQFF.

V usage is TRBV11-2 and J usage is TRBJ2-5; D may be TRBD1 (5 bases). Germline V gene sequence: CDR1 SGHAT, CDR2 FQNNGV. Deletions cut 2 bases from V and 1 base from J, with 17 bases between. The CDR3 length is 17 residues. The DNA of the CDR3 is TGTGCCAGCAGCTTAATTTCCAGGGATGGGATCCAAGAGACCCAGTACTTC. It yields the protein CASSLISRDGIQETQYF.

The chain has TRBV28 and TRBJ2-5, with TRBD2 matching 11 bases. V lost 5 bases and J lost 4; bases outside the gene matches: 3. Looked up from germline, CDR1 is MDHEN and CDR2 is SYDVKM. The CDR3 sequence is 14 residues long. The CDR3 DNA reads TGTGCCAGCAGTGTCCTAGCGGGAGGAGAGACCCAGTACTTC. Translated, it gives CASSVLAGGETQYF.

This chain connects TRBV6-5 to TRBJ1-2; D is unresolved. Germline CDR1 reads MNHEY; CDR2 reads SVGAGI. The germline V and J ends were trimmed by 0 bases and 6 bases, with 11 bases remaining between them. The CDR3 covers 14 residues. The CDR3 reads CASSYSIAVDGYTF. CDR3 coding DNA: TGTGCCAGCAGTTACTCGATTGCGGTAGATGGCTACACCTTC.

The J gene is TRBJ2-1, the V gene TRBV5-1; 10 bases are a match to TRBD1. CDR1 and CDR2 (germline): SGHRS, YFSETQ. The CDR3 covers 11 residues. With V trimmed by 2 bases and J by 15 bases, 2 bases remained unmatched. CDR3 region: CASSFGQGVFF. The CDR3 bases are TGCGCCAGCAGCTTCGGACAGGGGGTGTTCTTC.

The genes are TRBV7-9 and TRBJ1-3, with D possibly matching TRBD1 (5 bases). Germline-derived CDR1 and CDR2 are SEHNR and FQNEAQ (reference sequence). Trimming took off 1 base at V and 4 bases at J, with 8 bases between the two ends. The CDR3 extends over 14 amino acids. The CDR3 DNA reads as TGTGCCAGCAGCTTAGGGGGCTCAGGAAACACCATATATTTT. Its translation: CASSLGGSGNTIYF.

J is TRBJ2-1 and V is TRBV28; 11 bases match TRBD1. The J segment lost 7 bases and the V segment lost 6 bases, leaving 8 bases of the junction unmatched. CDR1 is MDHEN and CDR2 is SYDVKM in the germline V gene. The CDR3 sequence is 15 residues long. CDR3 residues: CASRYQGQGGNEQFF. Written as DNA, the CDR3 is TGTGCCAGCAGATACCAGGGACAGGGGGGGAATGAGCAGTTCTTC.

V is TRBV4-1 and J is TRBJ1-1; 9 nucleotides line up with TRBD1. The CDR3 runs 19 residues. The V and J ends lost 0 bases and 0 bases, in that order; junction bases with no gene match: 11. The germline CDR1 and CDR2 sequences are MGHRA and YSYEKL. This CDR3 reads CASSQEIPKTGGVNTEAFF. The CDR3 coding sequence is TGCGCCAGCAGCCAAGAAATTCCCAAGACAGGGGGAGTGAACACTGAAGCTTTCTTT.

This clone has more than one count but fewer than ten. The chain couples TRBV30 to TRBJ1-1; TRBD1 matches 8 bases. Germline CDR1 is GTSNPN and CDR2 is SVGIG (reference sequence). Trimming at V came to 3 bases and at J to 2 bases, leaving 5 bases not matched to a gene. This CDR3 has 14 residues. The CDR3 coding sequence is TGTGCCTGGAGGAGACAGGGGCGTAACACTGAAGCTTTCTTT. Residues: CAWRRQGRNTEAFF.

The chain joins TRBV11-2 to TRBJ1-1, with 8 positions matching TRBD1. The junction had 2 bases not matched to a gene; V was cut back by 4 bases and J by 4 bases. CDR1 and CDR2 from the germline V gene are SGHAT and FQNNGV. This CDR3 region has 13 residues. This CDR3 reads CASSSDRGTEAFF. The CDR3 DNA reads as TGTGCCAGCAGCTCCGACAGGGGCACTGAAGCTTTCTTT. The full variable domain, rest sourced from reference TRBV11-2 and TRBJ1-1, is EAGVAQSPRYKIIEKRQSVAFWCNPISGHATLYWYQQILGQGPKLLIQFQNNGVVDDSQLPKDRFSAERLKGVDSTLKIQPAKLEDSAVYLCASSSDRGTEAFFGQGTRLTVV.

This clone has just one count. The CDR3 here is CASKSLAGDGETQYF. The CDR3 DNA is TGTGCCAGCAAAAGCCTAGCGGGGGATGGGGAGACCCAGTACTTC. This chain joins TRBV2 and TRBJ2-5; 10 bases fit TRBD2. The J segment lost 5 bases and the V segment lost 7 bases, leaving 10 bases of the junction unmatched. CDR1 is SNHLY, CDR2 FYNNEI, per germline. The CDR3 contains 15 residues.

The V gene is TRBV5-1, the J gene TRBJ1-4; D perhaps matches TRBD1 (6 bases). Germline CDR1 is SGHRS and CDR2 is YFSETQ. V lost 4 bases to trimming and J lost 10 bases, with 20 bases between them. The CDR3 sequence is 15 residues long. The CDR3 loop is CASSPRGGLASKLFF. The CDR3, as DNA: TGCGCCAGCAGCCCGCGGGGGGGGCTGGCCTCAAAACTGTTTTTT.

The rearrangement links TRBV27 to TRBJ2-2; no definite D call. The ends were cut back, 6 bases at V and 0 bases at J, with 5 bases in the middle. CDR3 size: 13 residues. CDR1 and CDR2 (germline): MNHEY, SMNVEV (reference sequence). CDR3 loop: CASRSTNTGELFF. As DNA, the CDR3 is TGTGCCAGCAGGTCGACGAACACCGGGGAGCTGTTTTTT.

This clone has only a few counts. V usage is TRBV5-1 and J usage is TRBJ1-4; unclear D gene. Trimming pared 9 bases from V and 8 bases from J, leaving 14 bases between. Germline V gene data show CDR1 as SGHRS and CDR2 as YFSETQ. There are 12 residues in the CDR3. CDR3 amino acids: CAMRPEVEKLFF. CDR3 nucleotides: TGCGCCATGCGGCCGGAGGTCGAAAAACTGTTTTTT.

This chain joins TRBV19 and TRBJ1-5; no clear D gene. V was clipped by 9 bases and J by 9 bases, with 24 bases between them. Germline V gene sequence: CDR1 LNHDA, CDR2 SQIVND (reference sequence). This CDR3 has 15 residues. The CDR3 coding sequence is TGTGCCAGCGCCCAGGCAGGCAGCAACGTATGGCCCCAGCATTTT. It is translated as CASAQAGSNVWPQHF.

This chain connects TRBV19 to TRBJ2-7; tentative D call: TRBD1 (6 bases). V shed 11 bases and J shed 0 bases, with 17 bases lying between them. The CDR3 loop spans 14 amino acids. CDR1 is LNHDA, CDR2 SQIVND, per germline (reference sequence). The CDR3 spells CASSEGDISYEQYF. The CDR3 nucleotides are TGTGCCTCCTCCGAGGGGGATATCTCCTACGAGCAGTACTTC.

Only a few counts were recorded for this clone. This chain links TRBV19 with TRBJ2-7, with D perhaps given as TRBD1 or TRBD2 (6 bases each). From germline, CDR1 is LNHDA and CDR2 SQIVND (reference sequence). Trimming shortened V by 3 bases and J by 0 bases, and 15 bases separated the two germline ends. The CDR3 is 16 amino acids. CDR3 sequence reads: CASSIARQEGSYEQYF. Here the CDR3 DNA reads TGTGCCAGTAGTATCGCCCGACAGGAGGGCTCCTACGAGCAGTACTTC.

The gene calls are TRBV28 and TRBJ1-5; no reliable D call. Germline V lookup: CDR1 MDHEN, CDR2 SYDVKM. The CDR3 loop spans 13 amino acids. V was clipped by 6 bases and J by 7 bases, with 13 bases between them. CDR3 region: CASSLSGEQPQHF. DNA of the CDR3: TGTGCCAGCAGCCTAAGCGGGGAACAGCCCCAGCATTTT.

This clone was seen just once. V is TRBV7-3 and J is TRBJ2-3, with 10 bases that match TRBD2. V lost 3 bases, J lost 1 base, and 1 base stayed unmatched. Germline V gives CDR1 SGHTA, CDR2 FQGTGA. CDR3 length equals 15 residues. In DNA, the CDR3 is TGTGCCAGCAGCTTTACTAGCGGGGGCACAGATACGCAGTATTTT. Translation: CASSFTSGGTDTQYF.

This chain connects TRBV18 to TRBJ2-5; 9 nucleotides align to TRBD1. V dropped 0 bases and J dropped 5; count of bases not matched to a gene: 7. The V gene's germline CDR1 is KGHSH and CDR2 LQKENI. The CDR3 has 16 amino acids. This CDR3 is CASSPPGTGMQETQYF. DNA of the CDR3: TGTGCCAGCTCACCACCCGGGACAGGGATGCAGGAGACCCAGTACTTC.

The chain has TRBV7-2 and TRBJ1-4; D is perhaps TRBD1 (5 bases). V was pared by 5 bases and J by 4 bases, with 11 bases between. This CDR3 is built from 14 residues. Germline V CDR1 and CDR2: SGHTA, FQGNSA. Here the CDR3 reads CASSPRVLNEKLFF. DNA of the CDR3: TGTGCCAGCAGCCCCAGGGTCCTTAATGAAAAACTGTTTTTT.

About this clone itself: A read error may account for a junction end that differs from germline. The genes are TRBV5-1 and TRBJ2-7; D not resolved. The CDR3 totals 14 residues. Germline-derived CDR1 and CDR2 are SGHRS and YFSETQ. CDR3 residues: CASSLGPLHYEQYF. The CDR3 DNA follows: TGCGCCAGCAGTTTGGGCCCCCTTCACTACGAGCAGTACTTC.

In DNA, the CDR3 is TGTGCCAGCAGCGGGAGCGGGGGGGGCGGTGAGCAGTTCTTC. This sequence encodes CASSGSGGGGEQFF. The chain links TRBV7-8 to TRBJ2-1; 10 bases align to TRBD2. The CDR3 totals 14 residues. V was clipped by 5 bases and J by 9 bases; unmatched bases: 7. The germline CDR1 and CDR2 sequences are SGHVS and FQNEAQ.

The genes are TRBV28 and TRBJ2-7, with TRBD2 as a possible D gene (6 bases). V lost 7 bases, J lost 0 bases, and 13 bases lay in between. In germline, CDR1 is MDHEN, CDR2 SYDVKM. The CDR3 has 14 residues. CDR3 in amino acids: CASTLAVSSYEQYF. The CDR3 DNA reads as TGTGCCAGCACCTTAGCGGTAAGCTCCTACGAGCAGTACTTC.